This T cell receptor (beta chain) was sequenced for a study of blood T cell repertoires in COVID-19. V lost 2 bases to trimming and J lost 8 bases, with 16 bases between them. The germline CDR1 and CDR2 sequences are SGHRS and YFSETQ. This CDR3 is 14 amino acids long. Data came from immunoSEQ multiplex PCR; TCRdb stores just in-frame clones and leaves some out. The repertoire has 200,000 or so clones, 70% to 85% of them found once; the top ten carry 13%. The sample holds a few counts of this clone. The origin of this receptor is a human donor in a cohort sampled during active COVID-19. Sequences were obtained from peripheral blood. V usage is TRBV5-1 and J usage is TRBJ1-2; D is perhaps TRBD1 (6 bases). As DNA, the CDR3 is TGCGCCAGCAGCTTCGTTATGGGGGCGCGCGGCTACACCTTC. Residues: CASSFVMGARGYTF.